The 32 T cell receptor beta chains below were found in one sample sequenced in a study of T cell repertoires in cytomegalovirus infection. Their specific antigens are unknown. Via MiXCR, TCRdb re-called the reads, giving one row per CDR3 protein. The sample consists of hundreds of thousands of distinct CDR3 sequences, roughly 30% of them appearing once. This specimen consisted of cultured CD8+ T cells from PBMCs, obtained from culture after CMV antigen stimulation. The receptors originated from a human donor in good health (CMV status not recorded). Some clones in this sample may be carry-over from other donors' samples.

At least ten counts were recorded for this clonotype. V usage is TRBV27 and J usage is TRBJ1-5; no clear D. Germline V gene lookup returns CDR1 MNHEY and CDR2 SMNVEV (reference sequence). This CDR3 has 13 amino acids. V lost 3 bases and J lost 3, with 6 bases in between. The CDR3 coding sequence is TGTGCCAGCAGTTTTGGGTTCAATCAGCCCCAGCATTTT. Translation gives CASSFGFNQPQHF.

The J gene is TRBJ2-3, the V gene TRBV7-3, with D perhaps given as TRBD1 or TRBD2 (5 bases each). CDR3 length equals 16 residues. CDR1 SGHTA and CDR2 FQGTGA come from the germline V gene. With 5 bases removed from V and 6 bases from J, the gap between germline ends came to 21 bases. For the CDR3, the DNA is TGTGCCAGCAGCCCCACCTGGGAGAGGGGACGTGATACGCAGTATTTT. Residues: CASSPTWERGRDTQYF.

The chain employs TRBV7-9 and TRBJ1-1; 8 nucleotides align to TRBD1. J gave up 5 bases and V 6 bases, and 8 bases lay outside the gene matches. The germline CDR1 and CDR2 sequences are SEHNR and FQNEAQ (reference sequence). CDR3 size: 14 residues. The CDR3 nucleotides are TGTGCCAGCAGACCTGACAGGGGCTGGACTGAAGCTTTCTTT. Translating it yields CASRPDRGWTEAFF.

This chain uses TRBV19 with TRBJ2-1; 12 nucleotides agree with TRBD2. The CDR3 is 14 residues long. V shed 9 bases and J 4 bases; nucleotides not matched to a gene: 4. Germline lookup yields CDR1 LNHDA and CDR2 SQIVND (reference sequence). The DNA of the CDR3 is TGTGCCAGCACCCTAGCGGGGGGGTACAATGAGCAGTTCTTC. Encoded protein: CASTLAGGYNEQFF.

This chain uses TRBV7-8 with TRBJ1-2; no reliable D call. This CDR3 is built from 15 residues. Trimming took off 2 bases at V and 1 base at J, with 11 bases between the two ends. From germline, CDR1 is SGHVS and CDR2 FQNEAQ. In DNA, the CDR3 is TGTGCCAGCAGCTTAAGCTTGGGGTTTAACTATGGCTACACCTTC. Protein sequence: CASSLSLGFNYGYTF. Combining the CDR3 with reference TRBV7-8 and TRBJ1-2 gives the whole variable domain GAGVSQSPRYKVAKRGQDVALRCDPISGHVSLFWYQQALGQGPEFLTYFQNEAQLDKSGLPSDRFFAERPEGSVSTLKIQRTQQEDSAVYLCASSLSLGFNYGYTFGSGTRLTVV.

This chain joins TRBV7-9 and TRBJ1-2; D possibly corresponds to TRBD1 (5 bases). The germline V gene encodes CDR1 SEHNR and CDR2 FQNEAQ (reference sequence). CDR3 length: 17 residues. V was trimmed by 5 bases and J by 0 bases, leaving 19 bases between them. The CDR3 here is CASSPRDGAPTNYGYTF. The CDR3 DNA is TGTGCCAGCAGCCCCCGAGACGGGGCCCCTACTAACTATGGCTACACCTTC. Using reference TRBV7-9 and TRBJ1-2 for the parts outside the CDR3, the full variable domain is DTGVSQNPRHKITKRGQNVTFRCDPISEHNRLYWYRQTLGQGPEFLTYFQNEAQLEKSRLLSDRFSAERPKGSFSTLEIQRTEQGDSAMYLCASSPRDGAPTNYGYTFGSGTRLTVV.

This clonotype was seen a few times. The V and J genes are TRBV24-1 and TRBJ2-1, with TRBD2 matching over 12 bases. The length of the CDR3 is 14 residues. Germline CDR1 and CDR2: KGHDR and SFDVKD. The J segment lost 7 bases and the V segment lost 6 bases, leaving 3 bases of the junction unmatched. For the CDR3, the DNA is TGTGCCACCAGTTCTAGCGGGGGGGCAAATGAGCAGTTCTTC. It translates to CATSSSGGANEQFF.

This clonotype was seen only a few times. The CDR3 bases are TGTGCCAGCAGCCAGGTGCAGGGGAGGGCTGAAGCTTTCTTT. Translated: CASSQVQGRAEAFF. The chain combines TRBV14 with TRBJ1-1; D is possibly TRBD1 (6 bases). The V and J ends lost 3 bases and 6 bases respectively, with 14 bases between them. The CDR3 is 14 residues long. Germline V gives CDR1 SGHDN, CDR2 FVKESK.

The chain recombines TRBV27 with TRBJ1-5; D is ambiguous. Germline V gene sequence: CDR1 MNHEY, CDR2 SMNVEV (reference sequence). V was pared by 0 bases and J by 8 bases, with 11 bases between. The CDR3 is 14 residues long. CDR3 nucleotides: TGTGCCAGCAGTTTATCGTCTGAGGACGAGCCCCAGCATTTT. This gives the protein CASSLSSEDEPQHF.

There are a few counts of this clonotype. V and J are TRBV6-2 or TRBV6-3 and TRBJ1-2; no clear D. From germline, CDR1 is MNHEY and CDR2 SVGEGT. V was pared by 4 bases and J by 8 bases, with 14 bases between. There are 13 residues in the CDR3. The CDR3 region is CASSSFWGNGYTF. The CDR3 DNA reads TGTGCCAGCAGTTCCTTCTGGGGAAACGGCTACACCTTC.

As DNA, the CDR3 is TGTACCACCCCAGGGCTTTTCGGAAAACTGTTTTTT. This gives the protein CTTPGLFGKLFF. The V gene is TRBV7-4, the J gene TRBJ1-4; D may be TRBD1 (5 bases). The CDR3 has 12 residues. Germline V gene sequence: CDR1 SGHVT, CDR2 SQSDAQ.

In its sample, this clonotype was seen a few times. In DNA form, the CDR3 reads TGTGCCATCGGATCGGGACACCCGGGGGATGAGCAGTTCTTC. It translates to CAIGSGHPGDEQFF. The genes are TRBV10-3 and TRBJ2-1; D possibly uses TRBD1 or TRBD2 (6 bases each). V gave up 8 bases and J gave up 8 bases, with 19 bases separating them. CDR1 is ENHRY, CDR2 SYGVKD, per germline. The CDR3 sequence is 14 residues long.

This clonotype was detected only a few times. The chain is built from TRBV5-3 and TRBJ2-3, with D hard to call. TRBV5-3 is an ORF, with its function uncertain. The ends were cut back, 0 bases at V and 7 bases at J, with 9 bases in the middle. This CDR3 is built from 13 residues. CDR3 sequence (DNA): TGTGCCAGAAGCTTGGACGGAAATCATACGCAGTATTTT. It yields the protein CARSLDGNHTQYF.

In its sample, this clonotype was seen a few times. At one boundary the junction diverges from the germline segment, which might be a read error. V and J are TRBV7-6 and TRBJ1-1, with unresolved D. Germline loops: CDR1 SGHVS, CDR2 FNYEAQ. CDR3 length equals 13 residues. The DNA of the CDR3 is TGTGCTAGCAGCTTAACGTATCGCACTGAAGCTTTCTTT. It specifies CASSLTYRTEAFF.

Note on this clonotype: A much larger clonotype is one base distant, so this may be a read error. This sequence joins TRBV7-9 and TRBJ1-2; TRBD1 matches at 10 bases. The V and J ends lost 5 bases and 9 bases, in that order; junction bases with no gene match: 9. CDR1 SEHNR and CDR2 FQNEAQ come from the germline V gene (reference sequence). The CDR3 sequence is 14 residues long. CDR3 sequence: CASSGGTGDRCYTF. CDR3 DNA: TGTGCCAGCAGCGGGGGGACAGGGGACCGCTGCTACACCTTC.

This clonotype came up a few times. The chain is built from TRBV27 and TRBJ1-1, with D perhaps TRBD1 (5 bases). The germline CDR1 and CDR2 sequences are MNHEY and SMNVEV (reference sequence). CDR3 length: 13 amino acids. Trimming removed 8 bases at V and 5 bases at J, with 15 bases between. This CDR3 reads CASRPGGVTEAFF. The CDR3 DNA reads TGTGCCAGCCGACCGGGGGGGGTAACTGAAGCTTTCTTT.

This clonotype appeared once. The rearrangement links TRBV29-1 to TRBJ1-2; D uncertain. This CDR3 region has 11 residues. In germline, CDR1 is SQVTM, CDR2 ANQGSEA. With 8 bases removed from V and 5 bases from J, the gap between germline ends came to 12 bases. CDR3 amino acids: CSTLDSYGYTF. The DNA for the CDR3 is TGCAGCACCCTCGACTCATATGGCTACACCTTC. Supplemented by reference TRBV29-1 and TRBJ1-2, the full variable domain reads SAVISQKPSRDICQRGTSLTIQCQVDSQVTMMFWYRQQPGQSLTLIATANQGSEATYESGFVIDKFPISRPNLTFSTLTVSNMSPEDSSIYLCSTLDSYGYTFGSGTRLTVV.

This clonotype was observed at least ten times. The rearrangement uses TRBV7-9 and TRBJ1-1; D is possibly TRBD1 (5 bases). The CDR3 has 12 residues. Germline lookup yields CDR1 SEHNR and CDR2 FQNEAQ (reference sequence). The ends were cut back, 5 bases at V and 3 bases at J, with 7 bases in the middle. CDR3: CASSRGYTEAFF. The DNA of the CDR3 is TGTGCCAGCAGCCGGGGGTACACTGAAGCTTTCTTT.

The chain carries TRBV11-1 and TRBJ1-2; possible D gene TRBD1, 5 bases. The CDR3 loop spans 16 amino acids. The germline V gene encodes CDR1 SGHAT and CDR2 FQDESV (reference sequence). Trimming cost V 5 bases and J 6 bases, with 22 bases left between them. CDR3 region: CASSVPGRSKDNGYTF. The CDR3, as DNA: TGTGCCAGCAGCGTCCCGGGTCGATCAAAGGACAATGGCTACACCTTC.

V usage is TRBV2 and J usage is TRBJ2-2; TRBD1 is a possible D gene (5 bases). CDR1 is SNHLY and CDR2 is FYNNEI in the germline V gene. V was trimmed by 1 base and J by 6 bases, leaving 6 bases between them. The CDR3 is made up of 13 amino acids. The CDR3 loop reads CASSEVQAGELFF. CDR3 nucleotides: TGTGCCAGCAGTGAAGTACAGGCCGGGGAGCTGTTTTTT.

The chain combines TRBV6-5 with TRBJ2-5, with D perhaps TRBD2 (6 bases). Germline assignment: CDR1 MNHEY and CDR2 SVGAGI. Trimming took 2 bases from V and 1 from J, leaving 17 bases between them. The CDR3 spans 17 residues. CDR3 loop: CASSYDPRTSSQETQYF. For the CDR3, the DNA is TGTGCCAGCAGTTACGACCCCCGAACTAGCTCCCAAGAGACCCAGTACTTC.

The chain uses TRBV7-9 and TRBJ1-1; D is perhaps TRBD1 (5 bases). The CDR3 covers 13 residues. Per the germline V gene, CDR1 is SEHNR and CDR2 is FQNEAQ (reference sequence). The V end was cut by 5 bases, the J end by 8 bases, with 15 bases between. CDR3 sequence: CASSEQASEEAFF. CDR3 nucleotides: TGTGCCAGCAGCGAACAGGCTTCGGAGGAAGCTTTCTTT.

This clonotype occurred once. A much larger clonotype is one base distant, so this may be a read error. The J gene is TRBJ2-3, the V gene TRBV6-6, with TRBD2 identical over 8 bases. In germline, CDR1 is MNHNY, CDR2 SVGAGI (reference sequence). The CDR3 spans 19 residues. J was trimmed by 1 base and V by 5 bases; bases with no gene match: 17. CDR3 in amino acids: CASSRPGLVTWEGTDTQYF. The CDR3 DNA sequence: TGTGCCAGCAGTAGGCCGGGACTAGTGACTTGGGAGGGCACAGATACGCAGTATTTT.

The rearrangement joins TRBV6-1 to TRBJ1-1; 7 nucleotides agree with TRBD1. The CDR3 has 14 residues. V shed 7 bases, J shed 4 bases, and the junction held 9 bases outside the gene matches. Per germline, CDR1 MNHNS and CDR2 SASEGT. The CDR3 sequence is CASNPRDRSTEAFF. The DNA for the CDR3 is TGTGCCAGCAACCCCCGGGACAGATCCACTGAAGCTTTCTTT.

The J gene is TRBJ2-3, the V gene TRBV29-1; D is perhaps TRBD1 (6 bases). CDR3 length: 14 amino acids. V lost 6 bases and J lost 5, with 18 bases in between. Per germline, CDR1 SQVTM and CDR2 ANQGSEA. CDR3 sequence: CSVPGTPLLDTQYF. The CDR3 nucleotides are TGCAGCGTCCCCGGGACACCCCTCCTAGATACGCAGTATTTT.

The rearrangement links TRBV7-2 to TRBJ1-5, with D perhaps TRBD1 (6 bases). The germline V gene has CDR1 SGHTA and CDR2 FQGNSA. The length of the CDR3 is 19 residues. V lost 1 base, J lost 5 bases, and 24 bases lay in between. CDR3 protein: CASSLDVSLGHLVHQPQHF. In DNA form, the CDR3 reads TGTGCCAGCAGCTTAGACGTTTCTTTGGGACACTTGGTACATCAGCCCCAGCATTTT.

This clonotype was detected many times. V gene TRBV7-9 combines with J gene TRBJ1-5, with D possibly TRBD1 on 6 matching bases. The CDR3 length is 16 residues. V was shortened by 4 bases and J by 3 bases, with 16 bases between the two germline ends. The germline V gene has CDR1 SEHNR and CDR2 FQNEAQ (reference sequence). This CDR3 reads CASSWAPGDSNQPQHF. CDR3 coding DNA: TGTGCCAGCAGCTGGGCCCCAGGGGATTCCAATCAGCCCCAGCATTTT.

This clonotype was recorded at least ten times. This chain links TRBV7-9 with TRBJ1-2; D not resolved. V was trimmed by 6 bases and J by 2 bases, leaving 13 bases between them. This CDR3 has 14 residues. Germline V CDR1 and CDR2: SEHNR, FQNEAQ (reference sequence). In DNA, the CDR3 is TGTGCCAGCAGTGACCGTCGGATCAACTATGGCTACACCTTC. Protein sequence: CASSDRRINYGYTF.

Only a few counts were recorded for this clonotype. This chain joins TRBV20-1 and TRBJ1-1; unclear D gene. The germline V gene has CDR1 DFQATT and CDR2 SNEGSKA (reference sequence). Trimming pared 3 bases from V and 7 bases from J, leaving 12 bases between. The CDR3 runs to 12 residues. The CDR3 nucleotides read TGCAGTGCTAGGAGGGCCGAGTTTGAAGCTTTCTTT. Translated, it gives CSARRAEFEAFF.

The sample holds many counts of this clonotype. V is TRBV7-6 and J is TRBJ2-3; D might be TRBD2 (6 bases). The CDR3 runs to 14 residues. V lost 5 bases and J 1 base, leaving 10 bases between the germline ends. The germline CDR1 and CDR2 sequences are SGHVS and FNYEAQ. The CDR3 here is CASSRGGGTDTQYF. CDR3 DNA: TGTGCCAGCAGCCGTGGAGGGGGCACAGATACGCAGTATTTT.

The CDR3 sequence: CASSDNSPLHF. CDR3 DNA sequence: TGTGCCAGCAGCGATAATTCACCCCTCCACTTT. V is TRBV7-9 and J is TRBJ1-6; no clear D gene. In germline, CDR1 is SEHNR, CDR2 FQNEAQ (reference sequence). Trimming cost V 5 bases and J 5 bases, with 1 base left between them. The CDR3 spans 11 residues.

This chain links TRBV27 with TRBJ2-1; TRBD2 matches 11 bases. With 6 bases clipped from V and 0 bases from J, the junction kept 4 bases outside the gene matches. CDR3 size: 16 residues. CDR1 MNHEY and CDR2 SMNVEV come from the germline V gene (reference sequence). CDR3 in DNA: TGTGCCAGCAGGATAGCGGGGGGGGGCTCCTACAATGAGCAGTTCTTC. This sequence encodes CASRIAGGGSYNEQFF.